Listed here are 20 T cell receptor beta chains from one sample, sequenced in a study of T cell repertoires in cytomegalovirus infection. Their specific antigens are unknown. TCRdb independently ran MiXCR on the reads; one entry per CDR3 protein. The data contain hundreds of thousands of distinct CDR3 sequences, under 40% of them singletons. Sequenced material: cultured CD8+ T cells from PBMCs, taken from culture after CMV antigen stimulation. The receptors stem from a human donor in good health (CMV status not recorded). Some clones in this sample may be carry-over from other donors' samples.

This clonotype was observed a few times. This sequence joins TRBV28 and TRBJ2-5; possibly TRBD1 for D (5 bases). The CDR3 runs to 15 residues. In germline, CDR1 is MDHEN, CDR2 SYDVKM. Trimming took off 2 bases at V and 2 bases at J, with 12 bases between the two ends. The CDR3 DNA follows: TGTGCCAGCAGTTTACTGGGGCCCACTCAAGAGACCCAGTACTTC. This encodes CASSLLGPTQETQYF.

This clonotype was detected only once. This chain joins TRBV7-9 and TRBJ2-7; tentative D call: TRBD1 (6 bases). This CDR3 has 12 residues. Trimming removed 4 bases from V and 6 bases from J, with 10 bases in between. The germline V gene has CDR1 SEHNR and CDR2 FQNEAQ (reference sequence). CDR3 DNA: TGTGCCAGCAGCTACGCAGGGGCCGAGCAGTACGTC. As protein: CASSYAGAEQYV.

The chain joins TRBV7-2 to TRBJ1-6; perhaps TRBD1 as D (6 bases). Germline lookup yields CDR1 SGHTA and CDR2 FQGNSA. This CDR3 is built from 17 residues. V lost 0 bases and J 10 bases, leaving 19 bases between the germline ends. CDR3 in amino acids: CASSLAGGGSMFSPLHF. The DNA of the CDR3 is TGTGCCAGCAGCTTAGCGGGGGGGGGCTCCATGTTCTCACCCCTCCACTTT.

The chain links TRBV9 to TRBJ1-1; D call uncertain. This CDR3 has 15 residues. V was shortened by 2 bases and J by 3 bases, with 14 bases between the two germline ends. The V gene's germline CDR1 is SGDLS and CDR2 YYNGEE. The CDR3 region has the DNA TGTGCCAGCAGCGTTGGGAGGGCATGGGACACTGAAGCTTTCTTT. Amino acids: CASSVGRAWDTEAFF.

This clonotype was picked up a small number of times. This sequence joins TRBV25-1 and TRBJ1-5; D gene unclear. This CDR3 region has 11 residues. V dropped 3 bases and J dropped 9 bases, with 6 bases sitting between them. Germline assignment: CDR1 MGHDK and CDR2 SYGVNS. As DNA, the CDR3 is TGTGCCAGCAGTGACCGGGGGCCCCAGCATTTT. Its translation is CASSDRGPQHF.

This clonotype was counted between two and nine times. The rearrangement joins TRBV11-3 to TRBJ2-2, with D maybe TRBD1 (6 bases). V was shortened by 3 bases and J by 2 bases, with 16 bases between the two germline ends. The V gene's germline CDR1 is SGHNT and CDR2 YENEEA. The CDR3 totals 17 residues. CDR3 sequence reads: CASSLTGEEVNTGELFF. CDR3 coding DNA: TGTGCCAGCAGCTTGACAGGCGAAGAGGTTAACACCGGGGAGCTGTTTTTT. Full variable domain (rest looked up from reference TRBV11-3 and TRBJ2-2): EAGVVQSPRYKIIEKKQPVAFWCNPISGHNTLYWYLQNLGQGPELLIRYENEEAVDDSQLPKDRFSAERLKGVDSTLKIQPAELGDSAVYLCASSLTGEEVNTGELFFGEGSRLTVL.

The gene calls are TRBV6-6 and TRBJ1-1; D is uncertain. The CDR3 length is 16 residues. In germline, CDR1 is MNHNY, CDR2 SVGAGI (reference sequence). V was clipped by 0 bases and J by 0 bases, with 11 bases between them. CDR3 sequence (DNA): TGTGCCAGCAGTTACTCGACACTCACCTTGAACACTGAAGCTTTCTTT. Residues: CASSYSTLTLNTEAFF.

In this sample, this clonotype turned up a few times. A read error may produce the germline difference seen at one junction end. The chain has TRBV7-7 and TRBJ2-2; D gene uncertain. CDR1 SSHAT and CDR2 FNYEAQ come from the germline V gene (reference sequence). The CDR3 totals 14 residues. CDR3 DNA: TGTGCTAGCAGCTTAGCAGTGAACACCGGGGAGCTGTTTTTT. Translation: CASSLAVNTGELFF. The whole variable domain, filled in from reference TRBV7-7 and TRBJ2-2, reads GAGVSQSPRYKVTKRGQDVTLRCDPISSHATLYWYQQALGQGPEFLTYFNYEAQPDKSGLPSDRFSAERPEGSISTLTIQRTEQRDSAMYRCASSLAVNTGELFFGEGSRLTVL.

J is TRBJ2-3 and V is TRBV2; 9 positions match TRBD2. Germline lookup yields CDR1 SNHLY and CDR2 FYNNEI. This CDR3 is 15 amino acids long. After removal of 7 bases from V and 0 bases from J, the junction contained 5 bases not matched to a gene. CDR3 in amino acids: CASTRAGGSTDTQYF. In DNA, the CDR3 is TGTGCCAGCACCAGAGCGGGGGGAAGCACAGATACGCAGTATTTT.

There are a few counts of this clonotype. The gene calls are TRBV27 and TRBJ2-2; 10 positions match TRBD1. Trimming cost V 11 bases and J 4 bases; bases outside gene matches: 4. Germline assignment: CDR1 MNHEY and CDR2 SMNVEV (reference sequence). This CDR3 is built from 13 residues. In nucleotides, the CDR3 is TGTGCCTCGGGACAGGGGCTCACCGGGGAGCTGTTTTTT. This translates into CASGQGLTGELFF.

The genes are TRBV5-1 and TRBJ2-5; 15 bases line up with TRBD2. The germline CDR1 and CDR2 sequences are SGHRS and YFSETQ. J was trimmed by 5 bases and V by 5 bases; bases with no gene match: 7. The CDR3 contains 16 residues. The DNA for the CDR3 is TGCGCCAGCAGACCCGGACTAGCGGGGGGGCAGGAGACCCAGTACTTC. Amino acid sequence: CASRPGLAGGQETQYF.

Of note for this clonotype: Mismatch with germline at one junction end may stem from a read error. The chain links TRBV27 to TRBJ1-3; TRBD1 agrees at 7 bases. CDR3 length: 16 amino acids. The germline CDR1 and CDR2 sequences are MNHEY and SMNVEV (reference sequence). In nucleotides, the CDR3 is TGTGCCTGCAGTCCGGAAACAGGGGTTCATGGAAACACCATATATTTT. Protein sequence: CACSPETGVHGNTIYF.

This clonotype was found many times. The chain is built from TRBV7-8 and TRBJ1-5; D possibly corresponds to TRBD1 (5 bases). CDR1 and CDR2 from the germline V gene are SGHVS and FQNEAQ. V gave up 2 bases and J gave up 3 bases, with 8 bases separating them. The CDR3 has 14 amino acids. This CDR3 is CASSLPGFNQPQHF. The CDR3 region has the DNA TGTGCCAGCAGCTTACCAGGGTTCAATCAGCCCCAGCATTTT.

The chain employs TRBV6-1 and TRBJ1-5, with no clear D. Germline CDR1 and CDR2: MNHNS and SASEGT. The CDR3 length is 16 residues. V lost 2 bases and J lost 0, with 11 bases in between. In nucleotides, the CDR3 is TGTGCCAGCAGTGAACGGGGAGATCATAGCAATCAGCCCCAGCATTTT. Its translation: CASSERGDHSNQPQHF.

A few counts support this clonotype. This chain uses TRBV27 with TRBJ1-1, with no clear D. The CDR3 contains 12 residues. CDR1 is MNHEY and CDR2 is SMNVEV in the germline V gene (reference sequence). V gave up 8 bases and J gave up 4 bases, with 11 bases separating them. The CDR3 loop reads CASSEGSTEAFF. In DNA, the CDR3 is TGTGCCAGCTCTGAAGGGTCCACTGAAGCTTTCTTT.

For this clonotype: One end of the junction does not line up with germline, which may come from a read error. The V gene is TRBV7-3, the J gene TRBJ2-5, with TRBD2 matching 7 bases. The CDR3 is 14 residues long. The germline V gene encodes CDR1 SGHTA and CDR2 FQGTGA. CDR3 DNA: TGTGTCAGCGTGCGGGGGAGAGGCGAAGAGACCCAGTACTTC. Protein: CVSVRGRGEETQYF.

Only a few counts were recorded for this clonotype. The chain uses TRBV27 and TRBJ2-7, with TRBD2 matching 9 bases. The CDR3 runs to 15 residues. V lost 5 bases and J lost 4; bases outside the gene matches: 9. Germline assignment: CDR1 MNHEY and CDR2 SMNVEV (reference sequence). The CDR3, as DNA: TGTGCCAGCAGTCCCACGAGCGGGGGGTGGTACGAGCAGTACGTC. It is translated as CASSPTSGGWYEQYV.

The V gene is TRBV4-2, the J gene TRBJ2-7; TRBD1 agrees at 10 bases. Unmatched junction bases numbered 2, after V lost 1 base and J lost 2 bases. Germline values: CDR1 LGHNA, CDR2 YNFKEQ. The CDR3 sequence is 15 residues long. The CDR3 sequence: CASSQGQGATYEQYV. CDR3 bases: TGTGCCAGCAGCCAAGGACAGGGGGCGACCTACGAGCAGTACGTC.

This clonotype occurred once. One end of the junction varies from germline; a read error may be responsible. The rearrangement joins TRBV12-3 or TRBV12-4 to TRBJ2-1, with D unclear. There are 14 residues in the CDR3. In DNA form, the CDR3 reads TGTGCCAGCAGTTTGAGTACCTCCCACAATGAGCAGTTCTTC. It codes for CASSLSTSHNEQFF.

In its sample, this clonotype was seen a few times. The V call is TRBV5-1, the J call TRBJ2-2, with 7 nucleotides matching TRBD2. V lost 4 bases, J lost 1 base, and 7 bases stayed unmatched. Germline V gives CDR1 SGHRS, CDR2 YFSETQ. This CDR3 region has 16 residues. The CDR3 DNA is TGCGCCAGCAGCCTCAAAATAGCGGGGAACACCGGGGAGCTGTTTTTT. It codes for CASSLKIAGNTGELFF.